Detailed here is one T cell receptor (beta chain). The length of the CDR3 is 15 residues. Trimming left V 5 bases short and J 4 bases short, with 18 bases between. Germline V lookup: CDR1 SEHNR, CDR2 FQNEAQ (reference sequence). cDNA prepared by RNA extraction and subsequent reverse transcription served as the template for sequencing. Clones were sequenced by immunoSEQ multiplex PCR, and TCRdb holds only the in-frame ones, with some missing. The data hold about 150,000 clones, with nearly 55% observed a single time. The data were taken from a study of CD8+ T cells in alopecia areata. Treatment described: oral pan-JAK inhibitor, 5-10 mg twice daily.

V is TRBV7-9 and J is TRBJ2-7; the D gene is possibly TRBD2 (5 bases). The clonotype comes from a human donor with alopecia areata. Sample: CD8+ T cells sorted from blood, taken at week 4, from a patient treated with tofacitinib. Written as DNA, the CDR3 is TGTGCCAGCAGCCCCGGCCATGGAGGACCGTACGAGCAGTACTTC. It yields the protein CASSPGHGGPYEQYF. The entire variable domain, with the rest obtained from reference TRBV7-9 and TRBJ2-7, is as follows: DTGVSQNPRHKITKRGQNVTFRCDPISEHNRLYWYRQTLGQGPEFLTYFQNEAQLEKSRLLSDRFSAERPKGSFSTLEIQRTEQGDSAMYLCASSPGHGGPYEQYFGPGTRLTVT.